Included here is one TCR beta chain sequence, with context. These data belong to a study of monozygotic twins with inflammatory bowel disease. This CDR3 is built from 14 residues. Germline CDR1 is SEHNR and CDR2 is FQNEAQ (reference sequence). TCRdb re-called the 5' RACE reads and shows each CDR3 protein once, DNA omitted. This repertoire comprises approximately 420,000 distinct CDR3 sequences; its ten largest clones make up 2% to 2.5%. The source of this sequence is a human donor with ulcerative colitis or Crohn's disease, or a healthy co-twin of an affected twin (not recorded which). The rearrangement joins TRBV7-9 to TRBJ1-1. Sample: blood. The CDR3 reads CASSPGGGSGIAFF.